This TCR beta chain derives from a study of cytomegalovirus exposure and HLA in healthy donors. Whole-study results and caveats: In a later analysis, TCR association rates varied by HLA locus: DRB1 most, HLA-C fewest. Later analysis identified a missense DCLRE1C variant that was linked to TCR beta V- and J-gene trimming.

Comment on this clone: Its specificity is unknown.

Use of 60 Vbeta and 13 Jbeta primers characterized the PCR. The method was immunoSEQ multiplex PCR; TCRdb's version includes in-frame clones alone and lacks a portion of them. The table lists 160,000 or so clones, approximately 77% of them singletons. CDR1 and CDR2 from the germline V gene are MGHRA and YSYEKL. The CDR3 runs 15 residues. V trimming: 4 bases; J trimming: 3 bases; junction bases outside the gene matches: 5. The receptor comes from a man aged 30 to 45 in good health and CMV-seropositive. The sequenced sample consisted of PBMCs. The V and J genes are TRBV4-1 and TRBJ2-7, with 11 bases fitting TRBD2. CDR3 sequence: CASSPLAGGVYEQYF. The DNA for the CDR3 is TGCGCCAGCAGCCCCCTAGCGGGGGGCGTCTACGAGCAGTACTTC.